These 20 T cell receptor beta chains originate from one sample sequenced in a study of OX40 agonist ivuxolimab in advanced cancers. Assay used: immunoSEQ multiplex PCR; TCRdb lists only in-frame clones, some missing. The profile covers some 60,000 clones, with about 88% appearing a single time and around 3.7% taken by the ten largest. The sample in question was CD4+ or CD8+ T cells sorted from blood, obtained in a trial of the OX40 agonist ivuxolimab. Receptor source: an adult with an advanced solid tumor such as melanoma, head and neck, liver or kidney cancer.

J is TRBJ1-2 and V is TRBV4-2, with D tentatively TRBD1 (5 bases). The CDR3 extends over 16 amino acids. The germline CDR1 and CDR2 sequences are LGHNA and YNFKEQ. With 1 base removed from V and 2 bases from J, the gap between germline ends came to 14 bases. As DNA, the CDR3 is TGTGCCAGCAGCCAAGGACAGCCCCGCGCAAACTATGGCTACACCTTC. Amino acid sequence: CASSQGQPRANYGYTF.

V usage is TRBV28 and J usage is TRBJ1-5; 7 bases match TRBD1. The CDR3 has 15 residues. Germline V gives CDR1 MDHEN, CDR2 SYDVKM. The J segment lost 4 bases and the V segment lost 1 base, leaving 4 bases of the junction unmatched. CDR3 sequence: CASSLLGQANQPQHF. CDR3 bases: TGTGCCAGCAGTTTATTAGGACAGGCGAATCAGCCCCAGCATTTT.

The CDR3 protein is CASSSPWRGDEQFF. The CDR3 nucleotides are TGTGCCAGCAGTTCCCCGTGGAGGGGGGACGAGCAGTTCTTC. The V call is TRBV6-6, the J call TRBJ2-1; TRBD1 or TRBD2 may be the D gene (6 bases each). The CDR3 runs 14 residues. Germline CDR1 and CDR2: MNHNY and SVGAGI (reference sequence). Trimming cost V 4 bases and J 10 bases, with 17 bases left between them.

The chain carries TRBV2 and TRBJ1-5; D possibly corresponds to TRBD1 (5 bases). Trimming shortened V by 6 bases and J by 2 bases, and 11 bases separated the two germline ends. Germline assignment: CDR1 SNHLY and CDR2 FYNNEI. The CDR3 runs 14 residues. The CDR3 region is CASRTENRNQPQHF. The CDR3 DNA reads TGTGCCAGCAGGACAGAGAACCGCAATCAGCCCCAGCATTTT. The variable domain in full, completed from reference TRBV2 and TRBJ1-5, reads EPEVTQTPSHQVTQMGQEVILRCVPISNHLYFYWYRQILGQKVEFLVSFYNNEISEKSEIFDDQFSVERPDGSNFTLKIRSTKLEDSAMYFCASRTENRNQPQHFGDGTRLSIL.

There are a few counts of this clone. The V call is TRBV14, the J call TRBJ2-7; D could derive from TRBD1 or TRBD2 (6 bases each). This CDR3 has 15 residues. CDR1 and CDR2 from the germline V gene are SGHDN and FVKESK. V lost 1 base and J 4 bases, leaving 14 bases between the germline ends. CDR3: CASSQVWGAHYEQYF. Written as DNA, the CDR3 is TGTGCCAGCAGCCAAGTCTGGGGGGCACATTACGAGCAGTACTTC. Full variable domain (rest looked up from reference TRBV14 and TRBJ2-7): EAGVTQFPSHSVIEKGQTVTLRCDPISGHDNLYWYRRVMGKEIKFLLHFVKESKQDESGMPNNRFLAERTGGTYSTLKVQPAELEDSGVYFCASSQVWGAHYEQYFGPGTRLTVT.

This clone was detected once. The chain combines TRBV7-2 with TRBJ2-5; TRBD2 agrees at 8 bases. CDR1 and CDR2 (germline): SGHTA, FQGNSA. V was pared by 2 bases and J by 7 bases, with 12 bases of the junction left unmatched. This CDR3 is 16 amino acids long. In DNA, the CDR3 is TGTGCCAGCAGCTTATTAGGAGCGGGGGCCAAGGGGACCCAGTACTTC. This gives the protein CASSLLGAGAKGTQYF.

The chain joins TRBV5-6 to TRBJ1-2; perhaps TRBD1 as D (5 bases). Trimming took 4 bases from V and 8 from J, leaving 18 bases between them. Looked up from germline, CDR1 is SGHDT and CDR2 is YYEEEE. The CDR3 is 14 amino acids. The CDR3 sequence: CASSPPAGLIGYTF. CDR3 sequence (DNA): TGTGCCAGCAGCCCACCAGCAGGGTTGATCGGCTACACCTTC. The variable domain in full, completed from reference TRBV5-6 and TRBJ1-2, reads DAGVTQSPTHLIKTRGQQVTLRCSPKSGHDTVSWYQQALGQGPQFIFQYYEEEERQRGNFPDRFSGHQFPNYSSELNVNALLLGDSALYLCASSPPAGLIGYTFGSGTRLTVV.

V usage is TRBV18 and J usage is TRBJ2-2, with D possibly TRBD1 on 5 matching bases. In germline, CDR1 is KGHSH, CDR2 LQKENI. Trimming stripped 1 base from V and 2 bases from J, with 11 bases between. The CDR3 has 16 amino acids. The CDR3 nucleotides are TGTGCCAGCTCACCACTTACAGGAACTAACACCGGGGAGCTGTTTTTT. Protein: CASSPLTGTNTGELFF.

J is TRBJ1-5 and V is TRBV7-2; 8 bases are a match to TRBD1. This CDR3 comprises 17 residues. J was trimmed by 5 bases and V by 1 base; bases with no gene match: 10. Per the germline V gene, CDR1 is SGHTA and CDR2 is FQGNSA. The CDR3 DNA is TGTGCCAGCAGCTTAGACCAGGGGGCGATTCAGGATCAGCCCCAGCATTTT. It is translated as CASSLDQGAIQDQPQHF.

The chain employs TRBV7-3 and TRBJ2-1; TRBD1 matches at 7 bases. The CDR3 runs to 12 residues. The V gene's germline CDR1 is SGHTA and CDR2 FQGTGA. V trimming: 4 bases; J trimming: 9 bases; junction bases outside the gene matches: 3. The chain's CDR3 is CASSYAGGEQFF. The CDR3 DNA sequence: TGTGCCAGCAGCTACGCAGGGGGTGAGCAGTTCTTC.

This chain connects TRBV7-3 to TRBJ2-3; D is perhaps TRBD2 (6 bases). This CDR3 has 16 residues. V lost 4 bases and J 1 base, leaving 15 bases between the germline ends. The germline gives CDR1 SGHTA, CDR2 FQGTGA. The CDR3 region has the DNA TGTGCCAGCAGCTCGGGAGCCGCCGGGGGCACAGATACGCAGTATTTT. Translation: CASSSGAAGGTDTQYF.

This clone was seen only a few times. DNA for the CDR3: TGTGCCAGCTTAGACAGGGGGACTGAAGCTTTCTTT. This codes for CASLDRGTEAFF. V and J are TRBV2 and TRBJ1-1; TRBD1 matches at 9 bases. The CDR3 length is 12 residues. Germline V CDR1 and CDR2: SNHLY, FYNNEI. V dropped 8 bases and J dropped 5; count of bases not matched to a gene: 3.

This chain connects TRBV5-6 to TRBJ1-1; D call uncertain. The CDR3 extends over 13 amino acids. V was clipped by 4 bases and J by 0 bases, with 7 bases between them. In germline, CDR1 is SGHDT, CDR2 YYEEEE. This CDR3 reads CASSQDLNTEAFF. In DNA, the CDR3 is TGTGCCAGCAGCCAGGACCTGAACACTGAAGCTTTCTTT.

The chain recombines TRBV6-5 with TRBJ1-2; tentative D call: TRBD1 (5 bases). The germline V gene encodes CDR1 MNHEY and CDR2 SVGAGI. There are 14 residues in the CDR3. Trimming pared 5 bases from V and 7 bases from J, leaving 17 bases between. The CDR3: CASSQRTSQGGYTF. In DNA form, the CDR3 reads TGTGCCAGCAGTCAAAGGACATCTCAGGGTGGCTACACCTTC.

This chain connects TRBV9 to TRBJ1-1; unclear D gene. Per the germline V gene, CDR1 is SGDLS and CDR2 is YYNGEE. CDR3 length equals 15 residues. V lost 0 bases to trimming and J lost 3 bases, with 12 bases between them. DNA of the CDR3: TGTGCCAGCAGCGTAGAGAAGAGGTTTGACACTGAAGCTTTCTTT. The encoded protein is CASSVEKRFDTEAFF.

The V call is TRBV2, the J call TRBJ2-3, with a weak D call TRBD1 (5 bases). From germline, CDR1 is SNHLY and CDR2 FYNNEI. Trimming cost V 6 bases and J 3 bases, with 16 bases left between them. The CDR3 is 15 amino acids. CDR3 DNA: TGTGCCAGCAGGGAAACAGGCCTCAGGACAGATACGCAGTATTTT. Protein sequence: CASRETGLRTDTQYF.

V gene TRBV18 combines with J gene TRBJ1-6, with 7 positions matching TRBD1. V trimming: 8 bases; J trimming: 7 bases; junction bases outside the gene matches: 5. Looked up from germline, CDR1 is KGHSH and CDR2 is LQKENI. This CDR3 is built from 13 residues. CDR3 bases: TGTGCCAGCAGCGACAGGGAAAATTCACCCCTCCACTTT. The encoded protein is CASSDRENSPLHF.

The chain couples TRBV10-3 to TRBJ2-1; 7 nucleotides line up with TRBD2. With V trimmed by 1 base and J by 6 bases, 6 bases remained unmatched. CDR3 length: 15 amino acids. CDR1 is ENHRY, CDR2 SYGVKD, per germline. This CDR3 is CAISELAGDPNEQFF. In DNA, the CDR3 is TGTGCCATCAGTGAGTTGGCGGGGGACCCCAATGAGCAGTTCTTC.

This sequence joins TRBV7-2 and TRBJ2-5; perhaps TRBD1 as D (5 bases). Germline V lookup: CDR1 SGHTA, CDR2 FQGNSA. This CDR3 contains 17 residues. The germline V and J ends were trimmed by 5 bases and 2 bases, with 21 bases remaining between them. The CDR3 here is CASSLQVGRVWQETQYF. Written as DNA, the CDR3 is TGTGCCAGCAGCCTACAGGTGGGAAGAGTCTGGCAAGAGACCCAGTACTTC.

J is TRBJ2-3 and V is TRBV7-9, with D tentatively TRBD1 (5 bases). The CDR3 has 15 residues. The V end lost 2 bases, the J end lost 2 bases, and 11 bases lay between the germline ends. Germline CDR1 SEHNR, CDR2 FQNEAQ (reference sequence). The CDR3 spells CASSLSQGITDTQYF. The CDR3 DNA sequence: TGTGCCAGCAGCTTATCGCAGGGAATCACAGATACGCAGTATTTT.